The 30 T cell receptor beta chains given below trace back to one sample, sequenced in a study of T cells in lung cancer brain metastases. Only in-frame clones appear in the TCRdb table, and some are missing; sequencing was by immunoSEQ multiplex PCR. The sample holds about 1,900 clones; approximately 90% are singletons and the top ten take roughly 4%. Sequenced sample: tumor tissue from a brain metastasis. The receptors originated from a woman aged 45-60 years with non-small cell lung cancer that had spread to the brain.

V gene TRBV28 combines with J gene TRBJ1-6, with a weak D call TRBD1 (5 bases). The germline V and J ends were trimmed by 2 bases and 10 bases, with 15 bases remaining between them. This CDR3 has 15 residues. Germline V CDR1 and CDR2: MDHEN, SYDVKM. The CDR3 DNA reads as TGTGCCAGCAGTTTAAATCCCAGGGTGGGATCACCCCTCCACTTT. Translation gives CASSLNPRVGSPLHF.

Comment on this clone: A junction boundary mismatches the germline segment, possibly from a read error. CDR3 sequence (DNA): TGTGCTAGCAGCCCCTGGGAGGGGGGGAACTATGGCTACACCTTC. Amino acid sequence: CASSPWEGGNYGYTF. This rearrangement joins TRBV9 to TRBJ1-2; D is perhaps TRBD1 (6 bases). The CDR3 is 15 residues long. The germline gives CDR1 SGDLS, CDR2 YYNGEE.

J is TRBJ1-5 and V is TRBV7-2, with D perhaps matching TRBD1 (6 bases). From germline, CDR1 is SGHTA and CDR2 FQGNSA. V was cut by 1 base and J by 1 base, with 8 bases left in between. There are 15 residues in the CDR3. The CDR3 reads CASSLGGGSNQPQHF. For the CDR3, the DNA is TGTGCCAGCAGCTTAGGAGGGGGGAGCAATCAGCCCCAGCATTTT.

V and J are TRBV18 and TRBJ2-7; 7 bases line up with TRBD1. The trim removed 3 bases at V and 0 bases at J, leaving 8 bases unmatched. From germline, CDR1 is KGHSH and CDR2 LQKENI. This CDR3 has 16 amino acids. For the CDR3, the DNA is TGTGCCAGCTCACCTCGCTCGGGACAGTTCTCCTACGAGCAGTACTTC. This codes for CASSPRSGQFSYEQYF.

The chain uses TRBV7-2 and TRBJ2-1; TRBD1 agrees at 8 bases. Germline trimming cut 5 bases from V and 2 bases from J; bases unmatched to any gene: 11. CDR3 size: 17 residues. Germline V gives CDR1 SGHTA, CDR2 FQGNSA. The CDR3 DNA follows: TGTGCCAGCAGCCCGGACAGGGAACAAAGGGCCTACAATGAGCAGTTCTTC. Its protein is CASSPDREQRAYNEQFF.

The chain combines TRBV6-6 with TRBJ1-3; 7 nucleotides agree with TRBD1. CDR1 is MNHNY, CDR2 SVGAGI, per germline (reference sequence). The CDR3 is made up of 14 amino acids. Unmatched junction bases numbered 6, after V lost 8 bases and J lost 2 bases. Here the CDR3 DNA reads TGTGCCAGCTCTAAGGGACAGCCTGGAAACACCATATATTTT. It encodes CASSKGQPGNTIYF.

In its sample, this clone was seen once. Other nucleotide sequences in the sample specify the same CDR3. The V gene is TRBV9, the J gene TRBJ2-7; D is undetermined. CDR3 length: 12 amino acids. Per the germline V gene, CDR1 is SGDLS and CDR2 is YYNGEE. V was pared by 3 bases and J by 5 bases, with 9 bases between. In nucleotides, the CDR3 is TGTGCCAGCAGCGACGTTAACAACGAGCAGTACTTC. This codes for CASSDVNNEQYF.

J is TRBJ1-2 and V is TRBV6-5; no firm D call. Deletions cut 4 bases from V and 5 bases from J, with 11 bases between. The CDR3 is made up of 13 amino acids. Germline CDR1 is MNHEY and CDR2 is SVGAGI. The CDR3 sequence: CASSSHGRYGYTF. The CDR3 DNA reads TGTGCCAGCAGTTCTCATGGTCGGTATGGCTACACCTTC.

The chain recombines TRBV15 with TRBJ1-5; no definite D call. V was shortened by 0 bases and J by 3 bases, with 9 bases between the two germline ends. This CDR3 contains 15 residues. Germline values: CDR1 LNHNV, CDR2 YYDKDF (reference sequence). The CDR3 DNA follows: TGTGCCACCAGCAGAGAATCAGGCTTCAATCAGCCCCAGCATTTT. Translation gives CATSRESGFNQPQHF.

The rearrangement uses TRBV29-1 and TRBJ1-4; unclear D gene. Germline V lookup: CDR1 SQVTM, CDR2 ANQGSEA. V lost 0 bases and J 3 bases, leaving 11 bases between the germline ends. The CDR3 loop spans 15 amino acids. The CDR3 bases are TGCAGCGTTGAAGAGGGGAAGGCGGCTAATGAAAAACTGTTTTTT. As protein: CSVEEGKAANEKLFF. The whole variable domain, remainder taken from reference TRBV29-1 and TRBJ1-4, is SAVISQKPSRDICQRGTSLTIQCQVDSQVTMMFWYRQQPGQSLTLIATANQGSEATYESGFVIDKFPISRPNLTFSTLTVSNMSPEDSSIYLCSVEEGKAANEKLFFGSGTQLSVL.

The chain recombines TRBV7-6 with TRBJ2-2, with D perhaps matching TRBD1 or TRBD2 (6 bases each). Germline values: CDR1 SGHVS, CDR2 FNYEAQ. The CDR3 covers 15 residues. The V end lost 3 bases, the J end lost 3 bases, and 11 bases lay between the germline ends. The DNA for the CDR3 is TGTGCCAGCAGCTTCACGAGGGGGGACACCGGGGAGCTGTTTTTT. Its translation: CASSFTRGDTGELFF.

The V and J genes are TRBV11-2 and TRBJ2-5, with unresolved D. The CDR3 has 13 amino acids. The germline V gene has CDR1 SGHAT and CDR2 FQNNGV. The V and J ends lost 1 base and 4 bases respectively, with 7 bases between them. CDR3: CASSLGLLETQYF. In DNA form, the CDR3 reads TGTGCCAGCAGCTTAGGCCTCCTAGAGACCCAGTACTTC.

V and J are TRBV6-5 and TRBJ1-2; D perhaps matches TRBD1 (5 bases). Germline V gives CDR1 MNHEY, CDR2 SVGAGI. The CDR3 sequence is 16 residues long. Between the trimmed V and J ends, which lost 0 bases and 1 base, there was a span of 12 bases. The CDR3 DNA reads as TGTGCCAGCAGTTACTCGACAGCTTCGGTTAACTATGGCTACACCTTC. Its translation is CASSYSTASVNYGYTF.

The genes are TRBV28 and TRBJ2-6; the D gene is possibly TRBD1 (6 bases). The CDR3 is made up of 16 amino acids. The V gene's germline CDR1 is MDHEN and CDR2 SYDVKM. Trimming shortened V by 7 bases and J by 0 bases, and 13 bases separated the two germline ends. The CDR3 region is CASNPGENSGANVLTF. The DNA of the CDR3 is TGTGCCAGCAATCCAGGGGAAAACTCTGGGGCCAACGTCCTGACTTTC.

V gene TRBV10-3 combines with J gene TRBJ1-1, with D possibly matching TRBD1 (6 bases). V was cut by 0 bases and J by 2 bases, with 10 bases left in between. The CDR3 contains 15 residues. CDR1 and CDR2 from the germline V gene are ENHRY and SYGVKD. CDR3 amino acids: CAISESIQGNTEAFF. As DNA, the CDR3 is TGTGCCATCAGTGAGTCGATACAGGGTAACACTGAAGCTTTCTTT.

The CDR3 region is CASSRTTTTGNGEAFF. The CDR3 bases are TGTGCCAGCAGTCGAACAACCACTACAGGGAATGGTGAAGCTTTCTTT. V and J are TRBV27 and TRBJ1-1; D perhaps matches TRBD1 (6 bases). CDR1 is MNHEY, CDR2 SMNVEV, per germline (reference sequence). Deletions cut 5 bases from V and 7 bases from J, with 23 bases between. This CDR3 has 16 amino acids.

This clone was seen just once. The CDR3 spells CASSALTGYSNQPQHF. The CDR3 DNA follows: TGTGCCAGCAGTGCCCTGACAGGCTATAGCAATCAGCCCCAGCATTTT. J is TRBJ1-5 and V is TRBV6-1, with D perhaps matching TRBD1 (6 bases). Trimming took off 4 bases at V and 0 bases at J, with 13 bases between the two ends. This CDR3 has 16 amino acids. CDR1 and CDR2 from the germline V gene are MNHNS and SASEGT.

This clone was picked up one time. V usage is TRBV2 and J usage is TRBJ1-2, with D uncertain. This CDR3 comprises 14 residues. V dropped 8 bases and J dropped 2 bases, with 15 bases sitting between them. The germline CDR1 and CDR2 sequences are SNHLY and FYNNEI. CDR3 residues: CASQASPTNYGYTF. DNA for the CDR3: TGTGCCAGCCAGGCGTCGCCGACCAACTATGGCTACACCTTC.

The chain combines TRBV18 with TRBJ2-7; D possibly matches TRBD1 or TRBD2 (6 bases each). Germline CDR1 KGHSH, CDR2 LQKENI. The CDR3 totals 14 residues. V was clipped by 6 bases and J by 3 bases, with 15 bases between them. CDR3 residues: CASSATEGGYEQYF. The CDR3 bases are TGTGCCAGCTCGGCGACCGAGGGGGGCTACGAGCAGTACTTC.

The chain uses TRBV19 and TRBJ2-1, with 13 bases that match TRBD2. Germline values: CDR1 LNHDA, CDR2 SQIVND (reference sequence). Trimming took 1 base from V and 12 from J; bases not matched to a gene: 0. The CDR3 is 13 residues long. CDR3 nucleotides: TGTGCCAGTAGTATAGGACTAGCGGGGGGGCAGTTCTTC. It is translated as CASSIGLAGGQFF.

This CDR3 is CASSESWHIQYF. The CDR3 DNA is TGCGCCAGCAGTGAGTCGTGGCACATTCAGTACTTC. The chain combines TRBV10-2 with TRBJ2-4, with D uncertain. The CDR3 extends over 12 amino acids. The germline V gene has CDR1 WSHSY and CDR2 SAAADI. The V end was cut by 0 bases, the J end by 8 bases, with 5 bases between.

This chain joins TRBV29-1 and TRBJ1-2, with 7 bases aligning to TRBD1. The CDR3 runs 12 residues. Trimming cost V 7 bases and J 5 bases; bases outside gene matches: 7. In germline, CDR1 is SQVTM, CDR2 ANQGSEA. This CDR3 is CSAGQERYGYTF. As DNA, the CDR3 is TGCAGCGCCGGACAGGAGAGATATGGCTACACCTTC.

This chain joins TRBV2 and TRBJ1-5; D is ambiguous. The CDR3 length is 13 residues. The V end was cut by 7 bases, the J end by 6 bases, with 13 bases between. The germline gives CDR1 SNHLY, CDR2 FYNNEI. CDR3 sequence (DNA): TGTGCCAGCATCTGGAATGCCGGTCAGCCCCAGCATTTT. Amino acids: CASIWNAGQPQHF.

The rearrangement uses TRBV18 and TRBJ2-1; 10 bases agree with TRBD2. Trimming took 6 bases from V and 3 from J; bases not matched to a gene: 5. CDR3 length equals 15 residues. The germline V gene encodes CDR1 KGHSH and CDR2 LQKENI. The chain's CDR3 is CASSSGTSDYNEQFF. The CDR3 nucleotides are TGTGCCAGCTCGTCCGGGACTAGCGACTACAATGAGCAGTTCTTC.

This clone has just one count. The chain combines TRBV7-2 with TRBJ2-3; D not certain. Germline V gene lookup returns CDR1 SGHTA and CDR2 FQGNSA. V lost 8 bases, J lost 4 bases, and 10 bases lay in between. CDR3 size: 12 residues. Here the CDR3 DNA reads TGTGCCAGCTCTCTCGTTCCAGATACGCAGTATTTT. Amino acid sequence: CASSLVPDTQYF.

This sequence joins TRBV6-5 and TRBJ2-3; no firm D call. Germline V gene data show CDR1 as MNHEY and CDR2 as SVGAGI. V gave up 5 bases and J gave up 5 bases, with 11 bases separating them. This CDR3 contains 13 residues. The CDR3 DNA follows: TGTGCCAGCAGTCCCCGTCACAAAGATACGCAGTATTTT. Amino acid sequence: CASSPRHKDTQYF.

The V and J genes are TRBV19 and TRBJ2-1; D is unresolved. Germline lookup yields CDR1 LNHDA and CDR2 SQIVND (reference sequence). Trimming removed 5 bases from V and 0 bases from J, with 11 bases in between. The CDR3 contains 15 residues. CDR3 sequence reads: CASSSQPFSYNEQFF. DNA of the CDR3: TGTGCCAGTAGTTCCCAGCCTTTCTCCTACAATGAGCAGTTCTTC.

The DNA of the CDR3 is TGTGCCAGCAGTTACTCGAAAGCAGGTGCCTATGGCTACACCTTC. This translates into CASSYSKAGAYGYTF. J is TRBJ1-2 and V is TRBV6-6, with D hard to call. From germline, CDR1 is MNHNY and CDR2 SVGAGI (reference sequence). Deletions cut 0 bases from V and 4 bases from J, with 12 bases between. This CDR3 contains 15 residues.

The CDR3 DNA sequence: TGTGCCAGCATGTCCGGGGGTGGTGAAACTGAAGCTTTCTTT. Residues: CASMSGGGETEAFF. The chain joins TRBV28 to TRBJ1-1; D is perhaps TRBD1 (5 bases). Germline CDR1 MDHEN, CDR2 SYDVKM. The CDR3 covers 14 residues. Trimming took 7 bases from V and 5 from J, leaving 17 bases between them.

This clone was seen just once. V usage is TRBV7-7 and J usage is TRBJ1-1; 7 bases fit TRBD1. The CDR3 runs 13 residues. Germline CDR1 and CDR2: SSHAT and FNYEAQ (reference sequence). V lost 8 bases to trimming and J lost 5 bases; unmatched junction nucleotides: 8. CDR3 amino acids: CASARGQGTEAFF. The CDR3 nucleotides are TGTGCCAGCGCGAGGGGGCAAGGGACTGAAGCTTTCTTT.